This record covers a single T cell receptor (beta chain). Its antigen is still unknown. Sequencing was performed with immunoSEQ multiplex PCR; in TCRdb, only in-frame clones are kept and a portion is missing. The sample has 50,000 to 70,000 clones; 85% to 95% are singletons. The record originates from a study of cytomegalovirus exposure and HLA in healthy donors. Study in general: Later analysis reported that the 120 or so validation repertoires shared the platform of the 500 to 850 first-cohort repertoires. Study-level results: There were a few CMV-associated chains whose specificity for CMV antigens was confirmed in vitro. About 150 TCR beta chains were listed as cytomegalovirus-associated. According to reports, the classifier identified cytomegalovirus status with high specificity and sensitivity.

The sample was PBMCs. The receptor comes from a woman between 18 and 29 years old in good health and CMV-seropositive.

The CDR3 sequence: CASSLSTGSWGYTF. DNA of the CDR3: TGTGCCAGCAGCTTGTCGACAGGGTCTTGGGGCTACACCTTC. The chain links TRBV5-4 to TRBJ1-2, with TRBD1 identical over 7 bases. Germline V CDR1 and CDR2: SGHNT, YYREEE (reference sequence). V shed 1 base, J shed 8 bases, and the junction held 8 bases outside the gene matches. The CDR3 has 14 amino acids.